This T cell receptor beta chain emerged from a study of T cells after yellow fever vaccination. For the study at large: Fractions low in cell number were prepared with SMART-Seq v4 Ultra Low Input.

Looked up from germline, CDR1 is MGHRA and CDR2 is YSYEKL. The CDR3 covers 16 residues. V shed 1 base and J shed 0 bases, with 10 bases lying between them. TCRdb called the 5' RACE reads again in MiXCR, with one record for every CDR3 protein. The repertoire holds 300,000 to 450,000 distinct CDR3 sequences, with around 8.1% as singletons. The study's findings and limits: Reappearance after the booster was observed for most primary-vaccination clones (roughly 97% CD4, over 70% CD8). One caveat is that FACS-sorted repertoires could contain abundant clonotypes contaminating from the bulk population.

Concerning this clonotype itself: Its antigen remains unidentified.

V and J are TRBV4-1 and TRBJ1-3; the D is unclear. This clonotype was sampled from a man younger than 30 who received the YFV17D yellow fever vaccine. The sequencing used PBMCs, collected roughly 46 days after the first yellow fever vaccination. Here the CDR3 reads CASSQVTRLSGNTIYF. The CDR3 DNA follows: TGCGCCAGCAGCCAAGTAACACGACTCTCTGGAAACACCATATATTTT.